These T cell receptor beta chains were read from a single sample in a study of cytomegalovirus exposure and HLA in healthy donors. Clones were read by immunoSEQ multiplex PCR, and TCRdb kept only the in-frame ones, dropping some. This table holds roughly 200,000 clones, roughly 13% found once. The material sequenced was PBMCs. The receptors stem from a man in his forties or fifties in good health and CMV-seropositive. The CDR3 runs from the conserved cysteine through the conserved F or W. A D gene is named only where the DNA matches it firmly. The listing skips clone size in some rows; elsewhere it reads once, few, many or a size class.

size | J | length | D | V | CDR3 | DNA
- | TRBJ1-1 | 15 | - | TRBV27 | CASSFFGDSNTEAFF | TGTGCCAGCAGTTTCTTCGGGGACTCGAACACTGAAGCTTTCTTT
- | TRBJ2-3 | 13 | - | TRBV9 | CASSTQRGDTQYF | TGTGCCAGCAGCACACAACGGGGAGATACGCAGTATTTT
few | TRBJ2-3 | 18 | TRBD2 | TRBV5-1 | CASSPLPPRGGALDTQYF | TGCGCCAGCAGCCCCCTGCCCCCACGCGGGGGGGCATTAGATACGCAGTATTTT
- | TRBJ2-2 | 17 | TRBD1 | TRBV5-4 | CASSLRRGQGGSGELFF | TGTGCCAGCAGCTTGAGAAGAGGACAGGGGGGGTCCGGGGAGCTGTTTTTT
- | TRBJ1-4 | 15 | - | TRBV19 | CASSIAGRVNEKLFF | TGTGCCAGTAGTATAGCAGGCAGGGTTAACGAAAAACTGTTTTTT
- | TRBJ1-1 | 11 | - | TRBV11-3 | CASSLSTEAFF | TGTGCCAGCAGCCTCTCCACTGAAGCTTTCTTT
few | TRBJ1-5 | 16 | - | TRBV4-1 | CASSQDSGRENQPQHF | TGCGCCAGCAGCCAAGATTCGGGGAGAGAGAATCAGCCCCAGCATTTT
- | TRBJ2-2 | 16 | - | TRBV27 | CASSLIQFSLPGELFF | TGTGCCAGCAGTTTGATACAGTTCTCTCTCCCCGGGGAGCTGTTTTTT
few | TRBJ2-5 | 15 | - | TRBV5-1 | CASSPTRVQGETQYF | TGCGCCAGCAGCCCAACCAGAGTTCAGGGGGAGACCCAGTACTTC
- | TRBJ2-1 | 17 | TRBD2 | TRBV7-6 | CASSRMVAGGSYNEQFF | TGTGCCAGCAGCCGCATGGTGGCGGGGGGTTCCTACAATGAGCAGTTCTTC
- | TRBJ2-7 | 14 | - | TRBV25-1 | CASSEWGTINEQYF | TGTGCCAGCAGTGAATGGGGGACAATCAACGAGCAGTACTTC
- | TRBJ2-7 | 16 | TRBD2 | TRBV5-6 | CASSLLRTSTGNEQYF | TGTGCCAGCAGCTTATTAAGGACTAGCACTGGAAACGAGCAGTACTTC
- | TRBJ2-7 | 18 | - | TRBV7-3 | CASSPLFRRQPSSYEQYF | TGTGCCAGCAGCCCTCTCTTCCGGCGGCAGCCGAGCTCCTACGAGCAGTACTTC
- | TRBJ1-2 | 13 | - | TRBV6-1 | CASSLTENYGYTF | TGTGCCAGCAGCCTGACAGAGAACTATGGCTACACCTTC
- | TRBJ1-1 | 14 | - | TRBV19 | CASSNRAMHTEAFF | TGTGCCAGTAGTAACAGGGCAATGCACACTGAAGCTTTCTTT
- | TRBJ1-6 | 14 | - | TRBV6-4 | CASSDPSTGNTLHF | TGTGCCAGCAGTGACCCGTCGACAGGCAACACCCTCCACTTT
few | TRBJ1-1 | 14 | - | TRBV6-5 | CASSYGQGDTEAFF | TGTGCCAGCAGTTACGGGCAGGGCGACACTGAAGCTTTCTTT
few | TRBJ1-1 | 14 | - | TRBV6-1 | CASSERRLNTEAFF | TGTGCCAGCAGTGAACGCAGGCTGAACACTGAAGCTTTCTTT
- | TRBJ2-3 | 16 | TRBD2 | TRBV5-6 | CASSLTSGGRTDTQYF | TGTGCCAGCAGCTTAACTAGCGGGGGGCGCACAGATACGCAGTATTTT
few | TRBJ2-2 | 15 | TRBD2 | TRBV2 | CASSGEGSNTGELFF | TGTGCCAGCAGTGGGGAGGGAAGTAACACCGGGGAGCTGTTTTTT
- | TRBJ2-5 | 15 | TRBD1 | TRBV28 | CASSLLGTAKETQYF | TGTGCCAGCAGTTTACTCGGGACAGCTAAAGAGACCCAGTACTTC
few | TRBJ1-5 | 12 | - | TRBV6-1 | CASAELGGPQHF | TGTGCCAGCGCGGAACTGGGAGGACCCCAGCATTTT
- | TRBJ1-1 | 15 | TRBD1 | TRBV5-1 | CASSSQGVGFTEAFF | TGCGCCAGCAGCTCACAGGGGGTAGGTTTCACTGAAGCTTTCTTT
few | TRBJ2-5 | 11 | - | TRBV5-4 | CASSFLETQYF | TGTGCCAGCAGCTTCCTAGAGACCCAGTACTTC